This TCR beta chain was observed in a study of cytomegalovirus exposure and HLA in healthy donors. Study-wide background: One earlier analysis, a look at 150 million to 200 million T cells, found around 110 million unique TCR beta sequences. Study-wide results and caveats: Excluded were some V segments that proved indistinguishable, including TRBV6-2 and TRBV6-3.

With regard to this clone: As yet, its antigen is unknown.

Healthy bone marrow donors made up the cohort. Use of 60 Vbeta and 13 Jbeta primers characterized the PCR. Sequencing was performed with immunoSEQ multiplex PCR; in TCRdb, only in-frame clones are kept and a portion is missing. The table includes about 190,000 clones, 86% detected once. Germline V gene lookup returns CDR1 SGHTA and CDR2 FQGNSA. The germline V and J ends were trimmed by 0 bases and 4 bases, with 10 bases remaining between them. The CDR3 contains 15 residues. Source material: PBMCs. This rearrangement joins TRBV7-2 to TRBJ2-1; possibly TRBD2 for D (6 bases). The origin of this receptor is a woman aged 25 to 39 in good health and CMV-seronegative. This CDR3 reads CASSLAWGEYNEQFF. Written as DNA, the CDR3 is TGTGCCAGCAGCTTAGCATGGGGGGAGTACAATGAGCAGTTCTTC.